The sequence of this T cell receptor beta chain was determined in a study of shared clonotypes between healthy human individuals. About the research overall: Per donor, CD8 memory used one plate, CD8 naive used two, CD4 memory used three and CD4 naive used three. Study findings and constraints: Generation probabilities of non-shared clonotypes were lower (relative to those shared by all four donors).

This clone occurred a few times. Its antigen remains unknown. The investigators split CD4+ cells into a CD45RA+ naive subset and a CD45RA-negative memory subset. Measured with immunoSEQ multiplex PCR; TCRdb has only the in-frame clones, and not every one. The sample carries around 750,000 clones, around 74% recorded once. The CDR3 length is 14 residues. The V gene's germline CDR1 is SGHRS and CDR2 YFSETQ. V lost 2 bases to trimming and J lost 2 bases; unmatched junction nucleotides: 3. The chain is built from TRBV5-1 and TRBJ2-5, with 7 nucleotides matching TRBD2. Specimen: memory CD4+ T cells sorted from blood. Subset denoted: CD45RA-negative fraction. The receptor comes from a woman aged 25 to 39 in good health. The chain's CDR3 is CASSFRGDQETQYF. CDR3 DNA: TGCGCCAGCAGCTTCCGGGGGGATCAAGAGACCCAGTACTTC.